This T cell receptor beta chain appears in the sequencing data of a study of blood T cells in healthy people across ages. Primers used in a second PCR of about 7 to 12 cycles were a sample-barcoded 5' primer and a J-beta primer mix. Each CDR3 protein is one row after TCRdb ran MiXCR on the 5' RACE reads. The sample has more than 900,000 distinct CDR3 sequences, 25% to 35% seen once. The CDR3 runs 14 residues. Trimming shortened V by 4 bases and J by 3 bases, and 12 bases separated the two germline ends. Germline loops: CDR1 KGHSH, CDR2 LQKENI. This clonotype was observed a handful of times. Donors ranged from roughly 6 to 90 years old and were healthy Caucasians in Russia. Another study also made use of these data, one on T cells of mothers and their children.

The J gene is TRBJ1-2, the V gene TRBV18; tentatively, D is TRBD1 (6 bases). This TCR derives from a middle-aged woman in good health. Sequenced material: blood. Written as DNA, the CDR3 is TGTGCCAGCTCACAAGGACAGAGCGACTATGGCTACACCTTC. This codes for CASSQGQSDYGYTF.